Sequencing of this TCR delta chain was carried out in a study of gamma-delta T cells after stem cell transplantation. TCRdb reprocessed the RT-PCR reads through CATT. The table lists over a thousand delta-chain clones, about 4.1% of them singletons, with 51% in the top ten. The CDR3 totals 17 residues. Germline values: CDR1 GEAIGNYY, CDR2 EKD. With 3 bases clipped from V and 6 bases from J, the junction kept 15 bases outside the gene matches. This clone was detected only a few times. A far larger clone is a single base away, which makes a read error likely. The same CDR3 arises from other DNA sequences in this sample as well.

This receptor was identified in a human donor. It is not recorded whose cells these are; they may come from a transplant donor. The sequenced sample consisted of gamma-delta T cells. The V call is TRDV2, the J call TRDJ1; 10 bases line up with TRDD3. The CDR3: CACDALLGDSGPYKLIF. The CDR3 DNA reads as TGTGCCTGTGACGCCCTACTGGGGGATTCTGGACCATATAAACTCATCTTT.